The 8 T cell receptor beta chains presented below share a single source sample, sequenced in a study of a mutant IDH1 vaccine in newly diagnosed glioma (dated by TCRdb to 2020 to 2022). Reading the label with the study, this specimen's time point is: week 23, last vaccination. Each vaccine dose was 300 ug of a 20-mer mutant IDH1 peptide in Montanide, given subcutaneously with topical imiquimod. Libraries were constructed by the immunoSEQ multiplex PCR assay. TCRdb re-hosts the immuneACCESS table, in-frame sequences only. Its copies lack some clones; in the studies checked, an unresolved V gene accounts for under half of them, and the cause for the rest is not known. The sample yields approximately 60,000 clones; roughly three quarters were counted once. The top ten constitute about 8.1% of the sample. No antigens are known for them. The input for sequencing was PBMCs, taken from a glioma patient whose treatment included an IDH1 peptide vaccine. Receptor source: a woman in her 40s with glioma. Some clones in this sample may be carry-over from other donors' samples.

A few counts support this clone. The chain employs TRBV2 and TRBJ1-1, with D hard to call. V was clipped by 6 bases and J by 0 bases, with 8 bases between them. The CDR3 runs 13 residues. In germline, CDR1 is SNHLY, CDR2 FYNNEI. CDR3 DNA sequence: TGTGCCAGCAGCTCCTCATTGAACACTGAAGCTTTCTTT. Its translation is CASSSSLNTEAFF.

This chain uses TRBV5-6 with TRBJ2-2; TRBD2 matches at 10 bases. The germline CDR1 and CDR2 sequences are SGHDT and YYEEEE. Trimming took 4 bases from V and 7 from J; bases not matched to a gene: 10. The CDR3 totals 16 residues. The chain's CDR3 is CASSLPSGGFHGELFF. As DNA, the CDR3 is TGTGCCAGCAGCCTCCCTAGCGGGGGCTTTCACGGGGAGCTGTTTTTT.

V gene TRBV5-1 combines with J gene TRBJ1-2; 8 bases map to TRBD1. J lost 4 bases, V lost 6 bases, and 14 bases had no gene match. The CDR3 spans 16 residues. Germline lookup yields CDR1 SGHRS and CDR2 YFSETQ. DNA for the CDR3: TGCGCCAGCATGGCGACAGGGGAGTCAGAGGGCTATGGCTACACCTTC. This gives the protein CASMATGESEGYGYTF.

The genes are TRBV19 and TRBJ2-7; 11 nucleotides match TRBD2. There are 14 residues in the CDR3. CDR1 is LNHDA, CDR2 SQIVND, per germline (reference sequence). J gave up 4 bases and V 6 bases, and 5 bases lay outside the gene matches. The CDR3 DNA reads TGTGCCAGTAGCTTAGCGGGGGGGCGATACGAGCAGTACTTC. This gives the protein CASSLAGGRYEQYF.

The V call is TRBV14, the J call TRBJ2-7; TRBD2 might be the D (5 bases). Germline loops: CDR1 SGHDN, CDR2 FVKESK. The CDR3 is made up of 14 amino acids. Trimming removed 0 bases at V and 12 bases at J, with 18 bases between. The CDR3 spells CASSQDRSGKPRYF. Written as DNA, the CDR3 is TGTGCCAGCAGCCAAGATCGTTCGGGAAAACCCAGGTACTTC.

V is TRBV4-3 and J is TRBJ2-2; D remains ambiguous. The CDR3 loop spans 15 amino acids. V lost 5 bases and J 6 bases, leaving 16 bases between the germline ends. Looked up from germline, CDR1 is LGHNA and CDR2 is YSLEER. In DNA form, the CDR3 reads TGCGCCAGCAGCGACGACTTCGGTCGATCCGGGGAGCTGTTTTTT. Amino acid sequence: CASSDDFGRSGELFF.

The chain recombines TRBV6-1 with TRBJ2-7, with 8 positions matching TRBD1. The CDR3 sequence is 17 residues long. Germline V gene lookup returns CDR1 MNHNS and CDR2 SASEGT. With V trimmed by 2 bases and J by 7 bases, 16 bases remained unmatched. The CDR3 nucleotides read TGTGCCAGCAGTGAACGAGAAACCGGGACAGACAGGGGAGAGCAGTACTTC. Amino acid sequence: CASSERETGTDRGEQYF.

J is TRBJ2-5 and V is TRBV5-6, with D tentatively TRBD1 or TRBD2 (5 bases each). CDR1 and CDR2 (germline): SGHDT, YYEEEE. V was shortened by 4 bases and J by 8 bases, with 21 bases between the two germline ends. This CDR3 contains 15 residues. CDR3 region: CASSLPGPGFLTQYF. The CDR3 DNA reads as TGTGCCAGCAGCCTCCCGGGGCCGGGTTTTTTAACCCAGTACTTC.